The source of this T cell receptor beta chain is a study of Graves' ophthalmopathy and Graves' hyperthyroidism. The study amplified TCR beta CDR3 regions using RNA transcripts. A first-round RT-PCR used HTBI primers, followed by a second-round multiplex PCR. From the multiplex PCR reads, TCRdb called clonotypes with MiXCR, one entry per CDR3 protein. In the table there are fewer than 350,000 distinct CDR3 sequences, roughly 16% of which are singletons. Germline V gives CDR1 SGHVS, CDR2 FQNEAQ. The CDR3 consists of 15 residues. V gave up 4 bases and J gave up 7 bases, with 17 bases separating them. The clonotype originates from an adult man with Graves' ophthalmopathy. The V gene is TRBV7-8, the J gene TRBJ1-5; no firm D call. Sequencing input: peripheral blood. CDR3 in DNA: TGTGCCAGCAGCTCAGTCGGTCGGGCTGGGCAGCCCCAGCATTTT. Protein product: CASSSVGRAGQPQHF.